One sample yielded the 8 T cell receptor beta chains listed below, sequenced in a study of OX40 agonist ivuxolimab in advanced cancers. The library came from the immunoSEQ multiplex PCR assay. The immuneACCESS repertoire file appears here via TCRdb, limited to in-frame rearrangements. These files lack a portion of the clones; in checked studies, under half of the deficit traces to unresolved V genes, and the cause of the others is not known. The sample includes 15,000 to 20,000 clones, with around 80% observed a single time. Around 45% of the sample rests with the top ten. Sequenced material: CD4+ or CD8+ T cells sorted from blood, taken in a trial of the OX40 agonist ivuxolimab. These receptors were obtained from an adult with an advanced solid tumor such as melanoma, head and neck, liver or kidney cancer.

CDR3 region: CASSLWGTGNTIYF. In DNA, the CDR3 is TGTGCCAGCAGCCTCTGGGGGACTGGAAACACCATATATTTT. The rearrangement links TRBV11-3 to TRBJ1-3; D is possibly TRBD1 (5 bases). Germline V lookup: CDR1 SGHNT, CDR2 YENEEA. Trimming removed 5 bases at V and 2 bases at J, with 10 bases between. This CDR3 comprises 14 residues.

The gene calls are TRBV19 and TRBJ1-1; D is uncertain. Trimming cost V 3 bases and J 3 bases, with 5 bases left between them. CDR3 length: 12 amino acids. Germline V CDR1 and CDR2: LNHDA, SQIVND (reference sequence). The CDR3 spells CASSIGHTEAFF. Written as DNA, the CDR3 is TGTGCCAGTAGTATCGGACACACTGAAGCTTTCTTT.

V is TRBV6-4 and J is TRBJ2-2; 7 bases are a match to TRBD1. CDR1 and CDR2 (germline): MRHNA, SNTAGT. The J segment lost 2 bases and the V segment lost 5 bases, leaving 8 bases of the junction unmatched. The CDR3 consists of 16 residues. The CDR3 DNA reads as TGTGCCAGCAGTTACCCCCGGGACAGCAACACCGGGGAGCTGTTTTTT. Amino acid sequence: CASSYPRDSNTGELFF.

This chain connects TRBV6-1 to TRBJ2-3; 11 bases map to TRBD2. CDR3 length equals 19 residues. CDR1 is MNHNS and CDR2 is SASEGT in the germline V gene. Losses at the gene ends were 4 bases for V and 1 base for J; bases not matched to a gene: 13. Here the CDR3 reads CASSGRRTSGSKGTDTQYF. In nucleotides, the CDR3 is TGTGCCAGCAGTGGCCGGAGAACTAGCGGGAGTAAGGGCACAGATACGCAGTATTTT.

The table lists this clone with a few counts. The chain links TRBV29-1 to TRBJ2-2; D gene uncertain. Trimming stripped 2 bases from V and 0 bases from J, with 4 bases between. Germline loops: CDR1 SQVTM, CDR2 ANQGSEA. The CDR3 covers 13 residues. Here the CDR3 DNA reads TGCAGCGTTGAACTTACGAACACCGGGGAGCTGTTTTTT. Translating gives CSVELTNTGELFF.

The chain has TRBV4-3 and TRBJ1-1; no definite D call. V gave up 1 base and J gave up 8 bases, with 11 bases separating them. This CDR3 has 13 amino acids. The germline gives CDR1 LGHNA, CDR2 YSLEER. The CDR3 DNA is TGCGCCAGCAGCCAAGGATCAGGAGGGGAAGCTTTCTTT. Protein product: CASSQGSGGEAFF.

This clone was seen a handful of times. The chain links TRBV4-1 to TRBJ2-3; no definite D call. Germline assignment: CDR1 MGHRA and CDR2 YSYEKL. This CDR3 region has 13 residues. Trimming removed 8 bases from V and 4 bases from J, with 13 bases in between. In nucleotides, the CDR3 is TGCGCCAGCGGACCCGGGCTCGCAGATACGCAGTATTTT. Translated, it gives CASGPGLADTQYF.

This clone occurred a few times. The CDR3 region is CASSSSALSEPLHF. DNA of the CDR3: TGTGCCAGCAGCTCTAGTGCCCTGTCCGAACCCCTCCACTTT. The chain links TRBV9 to TRBJ1-6; D gene ambiguous. The V and J ends lost 4 bases and 12 bases respectively, with 17 bases between them. Germline V gene data show CDR1 as SGDLS and CDR2 as YYNGEE. The CDR3 covers 14 residues.